Here is one TCR beta chain with its context. This entry comes from a study of blood T cell repertoires in COVID-19. This CDR3 comprises 16 residues. Trimming left V 6 bases short and J 5 bases short, with 20 bases between. Germline V gene data show CDR1 as MNHNY and CDR2 as SVGAGI (reference sequence). The table came from immunoSEQ multiplex PCR; TCRdb's copy has only in-frame clones and leaves some out. The table includes 250,000 or so clones, around 84% detected once. This chain uses TRBV6-6 with TRBJ1-5; maybe TRBD1 (5 bases). The sequenced sample consisted of PBMCs or T cells enriched from blood (not recorded which). The receptor's source is a man in his forties who had recovered from COVID-19. In DNA form, the CDR3 reads TGTGCCAGCAGGCCCCGCTTGGGGGGAGGAGATCAGCCCCAGCATTTT. Its translation is CASRPRLGGGDQPQHF.